Reported below is one T cell receptor (beta chain). Its antigen has not been determined. One base away there is no much larger clone; base qualities are not given. This entry is derived from a study of blood T cell repertoires in COVID-19 (TCRdb year 2020). General notes on the study: The collaborator samples originated in the United States, Italy and Spain and spanned the acute and convalescent phases of COVID-19. The prospective study material was composed of cDNA or gDNA derived from T cells, B-cell-depleted T cells, or PBMCs. Samples came from the ongoing ImmuneRACE study (first 160 participants) plus 1,254 subjects from 6 global collaborators. Where available, HLA class I and class II types were taken from metadata supplied by the sample provider and were not determined by assay-based typing. A freely available public database, intended as a resource for researchers studying the immune response to SARS-CoV-2, is where the repertoires were released. Deeply sampled blood TCRbeta repertoires from subjects exposed to, actively infected with, or recovered from COVID-19 were included in the dataset. A de-identified subject ID, COVID-19 status, age in years and sex were almost always included in the sample metadata.

General findings and caveats noted by the study authors: How much clinical and demographic metadata was included differed by source and by participant, and the metadata was provided uncurated.

Each collaborating institution followed its own protocols to collect whole blood in K2EDTA tubes. For TCRbeta analysis, collaborator samples were shipped as frozen whole blood, as isolated PBMCs, or as DNA extracted from either sample type. TCRbeta CDR3 regions were amplified from genomic DNA by means of the immunoSEQ Assay, a bias-controlled multiplex PCR. On the authors' methods: Nucleated cell counts per sample were estimated from amplification of reference gene primers within the assay. Sequence reads were collapsed and filtered to measure the absolute abundance of every unique TCRbeta CDR3 rearrangement. Productive Simpson clonality was computed per sample as the square root of Simpson's diversity index over productive rearrangements. TCRdb re-hosts the immuneACCESS table, in-frame sequences only. Its copies lack some clones; in the studies checked, an unresolved V gene accounts for under half of them, and the cause for the rest is not known. Clone size and the V and J calls come from that table; the DNA yielded D and trimming. This sample holds roughly 14,000 clones; more than 70% were observed only once. The leading ten clones occupy 9.7% of the sample.

Material for sequencing was peripheral blood. This TCR came from a man between 65 and 85 years old with acute or convalescent COVID-19.

The CDR3 protein: CASSLTPAIYNEQFF. The DNA reads as follows: TGTGCCAGCAGCTTGACACCTGCCATCTACAATGAGCAGTTCTTC. The chain is assembled from TRBV7-2 and TRBJ2-1, with the D gene not clear enough to name. The CDR3 starts with the cysteine, ends with the phenylalanine, and has 15 residues. Left in the record is the CDR3 DNA by itself, 45 bases read in frame from the first base. From a lookup of the germline V gene, CDR1 and CDR2 are SGHTA and FQGNSA. Between the V and J ends, shortened by 3 bases and 3 bases respectively, the junction contains 12 bases. Extended through the reference TRBV7-2 and TRBJ2-1 proteins, this CDR3 yields the full variable domain: GAGVSQSPSNKVTEKGKDVELRCDPISGHTALYWYRQSLGQGLEFLIYFQGNSAPDKSGLPSDRFSAERTGGSVSTLTIQRTQQEDSAVYLCASSLTPAIYNEQFFGPGTRLTVL.